This T cell receptor beta chain appears in the sequencing data of a study of T cells in localized non-small cell lung cancer. Regarding the study as a whole: Uninvolved adjacent lung had higher T cell clonality than tumor and all other tissues.

Measured with immunoSEQ multiplex PCR; TCRdb has only the in-frame clones, and not every one. The sample gives around 130,000 clones, about 90% of which show up once; around 1.8% is in the top ten. The CDR3 totals 15 residues. Per the germline V gene, CDR1 is SGHRS and CDR2 is YFSETQ. V gave up 0 bases and J gave up 0 bases, with 9 bases separating them. Regarding this clone: Its specificity is unknown.

This chain joins TRBV5-1 and TRBJ1-2; no firm D call. Sequencing was performed on peripheral blood, taken before any cancer treatment. The clonotype originates from a female donor over 55 with stage I lung adenocarcinoma. CDR3 in DNA: TGCGCCAGCAGCTTGGGGACCATGCCTAACTATGGCTACACCTTC. Its translation is CASSLGTMPNYGYTF. The complete variable domain, with remaining parts taken from reference TRBV5-1 and TRBJ1-2, reads KAGVTQTPRYLIKTRGQQVTLSCSPISGHRSVSWYQQTPGQGLQFLFEYFSETQRNKGNFPGRFSGRQFSNSRSEMNVSTLELGDSALYLCASSLGTMPNYGYTFGSGTRLTVV.